This paragraph reports one T cell receptor (beta chain). The data derive from a study of patients and donors after allogeneic stem cell transplantation. One entry per CDR3 protein results from TCRdb running MiXCR on the RT-PCR reads. The sample comprises over 150,000 distinct CDR3 sequences, 41% of which are singletons, and 33% rests with the top ten. Germline-derived CDR1 and CDR2 are SEHNR and FQNEAQ (reference sequence). Trimming left V 5 bases short and J 0 bases short, with 8 bases between. CDR3 length equals 15 residues. The rearrangement uses TRBV7-9 and TRBJ1-6; D is ambiguous. The source material was blood, either unsorted or a sorted T cell fraction (not recorded which). This clonotype originated in a human donor who was either an allogeneic HSCT recipient or a stem cell or donor lymphocyte infusion donor (not recorded which). It is not recorded whose cells these are; they may come from a transplant donor. CDR3 in amino acids: CASSPLSSYNSPLHF. In nucleotides, the CDR3 is TGTGCCAGCAGCCCCCTGAGCTCCTATAATTCACCCCTCCACTTT.